Sequencing of this TCR beta chain was carried out in a study of T-cell reconstitution after alpha-beta-depleted transplantation in children. This clonotype was observed a few times. It was with unique molecular identifiers that the TCRbeta library was prepared. TCRdb passed the PCR reads through MiXCR, listing each CDR3 protein once. This table holds hundreds of thousands of distinct CDR3 sequences, over 9.5% found once. V gave up 1 base and J gave up 12 bases, with 13 bases separating them. The CDR3 runs 12 residues. Sequencing used PBMCs from the stem cell graft donor, obtained from the stem cell graft. This receptor was obtained from a human donor who donated a stem cell graft to a child with acute myeloid leukemia. The chain links TRBV12-3 or TRBV12-4 to TRBJ2-7; D gene unclear. The CDR3 DNA is TGTGCCAGCAGTTTAGAGTCGGGCCAGCTGTACTTC. Its translation is CASSLESGQLYF.